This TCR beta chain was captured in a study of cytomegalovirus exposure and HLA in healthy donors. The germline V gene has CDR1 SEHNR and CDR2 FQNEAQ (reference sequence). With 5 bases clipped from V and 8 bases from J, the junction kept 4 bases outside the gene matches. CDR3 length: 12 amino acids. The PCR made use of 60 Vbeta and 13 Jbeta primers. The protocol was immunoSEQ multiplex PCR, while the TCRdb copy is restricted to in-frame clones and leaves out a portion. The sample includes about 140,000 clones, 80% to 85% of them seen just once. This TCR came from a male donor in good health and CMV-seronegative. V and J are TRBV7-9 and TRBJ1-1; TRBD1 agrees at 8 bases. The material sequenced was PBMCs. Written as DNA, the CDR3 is TGTGCCAGCAGCCACCGGGACAGGGAAGCTTTCTTT. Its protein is CASSHRDREAFF.